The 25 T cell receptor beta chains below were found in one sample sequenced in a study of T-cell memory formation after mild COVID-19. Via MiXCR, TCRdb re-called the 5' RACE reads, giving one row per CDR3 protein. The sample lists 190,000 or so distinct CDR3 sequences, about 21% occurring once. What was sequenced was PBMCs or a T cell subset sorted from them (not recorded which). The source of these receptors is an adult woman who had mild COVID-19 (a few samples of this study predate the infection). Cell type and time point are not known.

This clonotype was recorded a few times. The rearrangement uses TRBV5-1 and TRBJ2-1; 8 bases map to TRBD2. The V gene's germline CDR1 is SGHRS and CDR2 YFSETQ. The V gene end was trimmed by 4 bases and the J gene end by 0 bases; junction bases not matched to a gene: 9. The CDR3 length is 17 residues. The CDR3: CASSRGVAGSSYNEQFF. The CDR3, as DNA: TGCGCCAGCAGCAGGGGGGTAGCGGGGAGCTCCTACAATGAGCAGTTCTTC.

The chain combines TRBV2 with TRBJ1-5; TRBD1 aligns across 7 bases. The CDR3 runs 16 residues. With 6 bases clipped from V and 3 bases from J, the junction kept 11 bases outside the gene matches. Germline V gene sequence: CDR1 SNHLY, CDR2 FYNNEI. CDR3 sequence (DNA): TGTGCCAGCAGCGAAACCTCGGGACAGTTCAATCAGCCCCAGCATTTT. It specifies CASSETSGQFNQPQHF.

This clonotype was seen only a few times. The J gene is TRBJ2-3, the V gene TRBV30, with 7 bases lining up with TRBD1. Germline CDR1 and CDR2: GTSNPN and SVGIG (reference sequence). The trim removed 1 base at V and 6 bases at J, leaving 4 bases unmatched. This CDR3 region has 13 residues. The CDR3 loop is CAWSEGAGDTQYF. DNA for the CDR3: TGTGCCTGGAGTGAGGGGGCAGGGGATACGCAGTATTTT.

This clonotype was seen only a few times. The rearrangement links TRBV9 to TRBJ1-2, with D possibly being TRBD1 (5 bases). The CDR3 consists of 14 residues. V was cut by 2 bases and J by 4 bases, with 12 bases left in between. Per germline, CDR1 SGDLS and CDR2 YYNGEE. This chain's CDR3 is CASSVDDRGYGYTF. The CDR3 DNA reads TGTGCCAGCAGCGTGGACGACAGAGGCTATGGCTACACCTTC.

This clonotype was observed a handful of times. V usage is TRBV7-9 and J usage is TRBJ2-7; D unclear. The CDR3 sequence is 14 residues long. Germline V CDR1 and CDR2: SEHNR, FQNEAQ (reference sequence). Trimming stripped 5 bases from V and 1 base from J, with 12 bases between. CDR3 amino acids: CASSLSVASYEQYF. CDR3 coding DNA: TGTGCCAGCAGCCTTAGTGTAGCTTCCTACGAGCAGTACTTC.

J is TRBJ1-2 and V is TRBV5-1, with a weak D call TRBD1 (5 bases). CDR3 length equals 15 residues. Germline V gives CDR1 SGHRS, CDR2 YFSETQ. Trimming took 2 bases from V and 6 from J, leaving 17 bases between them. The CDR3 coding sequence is TGCGCCAGCAGCTTCCGAAACTCAGGGTACGATGGCTACACCTTC. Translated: CASSFRNSGYDGYTF.

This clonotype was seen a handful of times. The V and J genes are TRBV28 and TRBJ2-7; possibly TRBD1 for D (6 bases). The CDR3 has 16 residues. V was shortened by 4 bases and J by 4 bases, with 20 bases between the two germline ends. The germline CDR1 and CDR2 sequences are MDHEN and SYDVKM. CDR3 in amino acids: CASSSSLQGRAYEQYF. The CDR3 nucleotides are TGTGCCAGCAGTTCTAGCTTACAGGGACGGGCATACGAGCAGTACTTC.

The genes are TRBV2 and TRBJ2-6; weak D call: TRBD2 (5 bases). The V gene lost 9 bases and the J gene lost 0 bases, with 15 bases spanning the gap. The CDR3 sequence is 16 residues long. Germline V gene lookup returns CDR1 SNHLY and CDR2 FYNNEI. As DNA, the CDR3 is TGTGCCAGTACCCACCCGGGGAACTCTGGGGCCAACGTCCTGACTTTC. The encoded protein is CASTHPGNSGANVLTF.

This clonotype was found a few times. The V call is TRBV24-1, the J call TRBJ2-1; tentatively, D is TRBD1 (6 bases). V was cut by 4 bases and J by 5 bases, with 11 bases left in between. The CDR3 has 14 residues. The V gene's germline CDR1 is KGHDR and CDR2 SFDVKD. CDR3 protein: CATSDHGTNNEQFF. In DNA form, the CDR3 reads TGTGCCACCAGTGACCACGGGACAAACAATGAGCAGTTCTTC.

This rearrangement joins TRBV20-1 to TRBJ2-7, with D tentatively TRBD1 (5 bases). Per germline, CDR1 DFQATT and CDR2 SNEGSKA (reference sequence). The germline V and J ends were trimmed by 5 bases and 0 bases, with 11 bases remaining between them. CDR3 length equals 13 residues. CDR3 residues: CSAYDSSSYEQYF. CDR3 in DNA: TGCAGTGCTTACGACAGCAGCTCCTACGAGCAGTACTTC.

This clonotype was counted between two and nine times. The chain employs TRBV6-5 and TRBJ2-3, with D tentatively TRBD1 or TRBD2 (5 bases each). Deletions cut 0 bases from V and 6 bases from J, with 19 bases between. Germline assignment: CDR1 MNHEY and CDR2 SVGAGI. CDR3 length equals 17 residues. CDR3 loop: CASSYSEAGTADDTQYF. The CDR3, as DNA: TGTGCCAGCAGTTACTCGGAAGCAGGGACCGCGGATGATACGCAGTATTTT.

The CDR3 protein is CASSQDRNEQFF. For the CDR3, the DNA is TGCGCCAGCAGCCAAGATCGAAATGAGCAGTTCTTC. The chain recombines TRBV4-1 with TRBJ2-1; D gene unclear. From germline, CDR1 is MGHRA and CDR2 YSYEKL. The CDR3 runs to 12 residues. V gave up 0 bases and J gave up 7 bases, with 4 bases separating them.

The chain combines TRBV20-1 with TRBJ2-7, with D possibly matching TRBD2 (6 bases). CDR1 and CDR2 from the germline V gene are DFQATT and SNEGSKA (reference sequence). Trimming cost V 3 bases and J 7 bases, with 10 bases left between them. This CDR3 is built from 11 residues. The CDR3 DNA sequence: TGCAGTGCTAGGGACGGGACTGAGCAGTACTTC. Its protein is CSARDGTEQYF.

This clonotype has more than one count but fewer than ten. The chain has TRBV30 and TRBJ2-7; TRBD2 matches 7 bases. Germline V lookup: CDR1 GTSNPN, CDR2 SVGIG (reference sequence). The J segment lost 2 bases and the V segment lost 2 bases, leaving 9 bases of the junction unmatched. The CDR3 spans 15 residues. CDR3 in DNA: TGTGCCTGGAGTCCCGGGGGGAGGTCAGCCTACGAGCAGTACTTC. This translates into CAWSPGGRSAYEQYF.

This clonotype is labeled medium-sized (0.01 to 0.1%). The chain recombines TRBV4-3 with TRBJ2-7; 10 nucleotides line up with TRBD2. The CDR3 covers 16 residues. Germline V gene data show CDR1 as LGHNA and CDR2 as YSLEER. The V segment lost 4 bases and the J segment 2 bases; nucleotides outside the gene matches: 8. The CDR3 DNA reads TGCGCCAGCAGCCTCGGGCTAGCGGGGGAGACCTACGAGCAGTACTTC. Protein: CASSLGLAGETYEQYF.

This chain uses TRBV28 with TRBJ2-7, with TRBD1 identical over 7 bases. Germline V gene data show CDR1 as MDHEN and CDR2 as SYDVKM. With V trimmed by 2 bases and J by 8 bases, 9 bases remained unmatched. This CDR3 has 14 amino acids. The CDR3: CASSLRQGFEKQYF. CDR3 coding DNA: TGTGCCAGCAGTTTAAGACAGGGCTTTGAGAAGCAGTACTTC.

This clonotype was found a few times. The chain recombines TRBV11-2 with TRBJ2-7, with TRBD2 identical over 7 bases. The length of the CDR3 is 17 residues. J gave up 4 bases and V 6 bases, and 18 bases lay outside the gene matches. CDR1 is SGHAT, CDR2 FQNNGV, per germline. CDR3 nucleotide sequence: TGTGCCAGCAGTCCCCAGAGGGGAGGGAAAGAGGGGTACGAGCAGTACTTC. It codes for CASSPQRGGKEGYEQYF.

This CDR3 reads CASSQPGHINEKLFF. In nucleotides, the CDR3 is TGTGCCAGCAGCCAACCGGGACATATTAATGAAAAACTGTTTTTT. The chain combines TRBV4-2 with TRBJ1-4, with D maybe TRBD1 (6 bases). The germline V gene encodes CDR1 LGHNA and CDR2 YNFKEQ. The V end lost 2 bases, the J end lost 4 bases, and 11 bases lay between the germline ends. The CDR3 spans 15 residues.

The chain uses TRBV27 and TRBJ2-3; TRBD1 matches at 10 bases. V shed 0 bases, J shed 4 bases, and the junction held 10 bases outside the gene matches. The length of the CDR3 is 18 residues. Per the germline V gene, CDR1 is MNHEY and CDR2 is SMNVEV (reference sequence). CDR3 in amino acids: CASSLSVETGGYADTQYF. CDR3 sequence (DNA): TGTGCCAGCAGTTTATCTGTCGAGACAGGGGGCTATGCAGATACGCAGTATTTT.

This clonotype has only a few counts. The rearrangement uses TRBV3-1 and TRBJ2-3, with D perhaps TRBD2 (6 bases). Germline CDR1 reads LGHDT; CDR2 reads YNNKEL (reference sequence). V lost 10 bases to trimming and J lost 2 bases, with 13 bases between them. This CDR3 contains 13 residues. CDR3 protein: CATLEGNTDTQYF. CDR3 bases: TGTGCCACCCTGGAGGGTAACACAGATACGCAGTATTTT.

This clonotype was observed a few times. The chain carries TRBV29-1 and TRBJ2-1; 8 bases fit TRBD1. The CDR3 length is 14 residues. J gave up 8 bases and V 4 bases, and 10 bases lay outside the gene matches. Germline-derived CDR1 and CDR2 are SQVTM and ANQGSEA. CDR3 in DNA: TGCAGCGTTGCAGGGCAGGGGGCTCGGGATGAGCAGTTCTTC. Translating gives CSVAGQGARDEQFF.

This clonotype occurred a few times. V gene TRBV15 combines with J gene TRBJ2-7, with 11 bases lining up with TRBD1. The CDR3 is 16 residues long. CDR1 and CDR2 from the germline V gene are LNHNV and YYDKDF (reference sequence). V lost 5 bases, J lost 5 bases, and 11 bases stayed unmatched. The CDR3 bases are TGTGCCACCAGCGACCGGACAGGGGGCGGTAAGAACGAGCAGTACTTC. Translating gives CATSDRTGGGKNEQYF. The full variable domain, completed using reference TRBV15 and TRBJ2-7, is DAMVIQNPRYQVTQFGKPVTLSCSQTLNHNVMYWYQQKSSQAPKLLFHYYDKDFNNEADTPDNFQSRRPNTSFCFLDIRSPGLGDTAMYLCATSDRTGGGKNEQYFGPGTRLTVT.

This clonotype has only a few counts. CDR3 sequence: CASSPPSGTSLVNEQFF. The DNA of the CDR3 is TGTGCCAGCAGTCCTCCATCGGGGACTAGCTTGGTGAATGAGCAGTTCTTC. The V gene is TRBV7-9, the J gene TRBJ2-1; TRBD2 agrees at 9 bases. V lost 6 bases, J lost 7 bases, and 16 bases stayed unmatched. The CDR3 is 17 amino acids. Germline values: CDR1 SEHNR, CDR2 FQNEAQ (reference sequence).

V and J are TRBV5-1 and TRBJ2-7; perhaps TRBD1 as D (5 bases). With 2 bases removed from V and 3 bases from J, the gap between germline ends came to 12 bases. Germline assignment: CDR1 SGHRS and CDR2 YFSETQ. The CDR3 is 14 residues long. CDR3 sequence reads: CASSFVGEGYEQYF. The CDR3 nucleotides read TGCGCCAGCAGCTTCGTAGGGGAAGGCTACGAGCAGTACTTC.

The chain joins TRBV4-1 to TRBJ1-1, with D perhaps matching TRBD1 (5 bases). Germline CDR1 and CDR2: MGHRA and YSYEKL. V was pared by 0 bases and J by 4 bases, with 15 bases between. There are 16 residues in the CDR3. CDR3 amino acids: CASSQDVAGGTTEAFF. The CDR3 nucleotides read TGCGCCAGCAGCCAAGATGTGGCCGGCGGGACCACTGAAGCTTTCTTT.